Listed here are 28 T cell receptor beta chains from one sample, sequenced in a study of shared clonotypes between healthy human individuals. Sequencing was performed with immunoSEQ multiplex PCR; in TCRdb, only in-frame clones are kept and a portion is missing. Here the sample spans about 2.4 million clones, roughly 93% being singletons. Sequencing was performed on naive CD4+ T cells from PBMCs. As for subset: CD45RA+ positively selected. All receptors come from a man aged 18 to 30 in good health. Some clones in this sample may be carry-over from other donors' samples.

The chain joins TRBV5-1 to TRBJ1-6, with D possibly TRBD1 on 5 matching bases. Germline V lookup: CDR1 SGHRS, CDR2 YFSETQ. CDR3 size: 16 residues. Trimming shortened V by 4 bases and J by 7 bases, and 18 bases separated the two germline ends. In nucleotides, the CDR3 is TGCGCCAGCAGCCTGGATGGGGGTATAGGAAATTCACCCCTCCACTTT. It translates to CASSLDGGIGNSPLHF.

This clone was observed a single time. The chain uses TRBV7-9 and TRBJ2-5; D might be TRBD1 or TRBD2, each matching 5 bases. Trimming stripped 7 bases from V and 0 bases from J, with 12 bases between. The germline CDR1 and CDR2 sequences are SEHNR and FQNEAQ (reference sequence). The length of the CDR3 is 14 residues. The CDR3 DNA is TGTGCCAGCACCCCGAGGGGCTACCAAGAGACCCAGTACTTC. Translation gives CASTPRGYQETQYF.

The chain recombines TRBV11-2 with TRBJ1-2, with TRBD1 as a possible D gene (6 bases). Trimming took off 2 bases at V and 9 bases at J, with 13 bases between the two ends. Germline V gene sequence: CDR1 SGHAT, CDR2 FQNNGV. The CDR3 contains 13 residues. CDR3 sequence (DNA): TGTGCCAGCAGCTTAATCCAGGGGAAGAGCTACACCTTC. Translated: CASSLIQGKSYTF.

This chain links TRBV5-4 with TRBJ2-6; D gene ambiguous. CDR1 is SGHNT and CDR2 is YYREEE in the germline V gene (reference sequence). The CDR3 extends over 16 amino acids. With 4 bases removed from V and 1 base from J, the gap between germline ends came to 12 bases. The CDR3 is CASSGRTASGANVLTF. The CDR3, as DNA: TGTGCCAGCAGCGGTCGGACGGCTTCTGGGGCCAACGTCCTGACTTTC.

CDR3 residues: CASSTIPGVEQAFF. The CDR3 DNA follows: TGTGCCAGCAGCACCATACCGGGTGTAGAGCAAGCTTTCTTT. The chain is built from TRBV11-1 and TRBJ1-1; D is uncertain. CDR1 SGHAT and CDR2 FQDESV come from the germline V gene (reference sequence). This CDR3 has 14 amino acids. The V end was cut by 5 bases, the J end by 9 bases, with 19 bases between. The full variable domain, rest sourced from reference TRBV11-1 and TRBJ1-1, is EAEVAQSPRYKITEKSQAVAFWCDPISGHATLYWYRQILGQGPELLVQFQDESVVDDSQLPKDRFSAERLKGVDSTLKIQPAELGDSAMYLCASSTIPGVEQAFFGQGTRLTVV.

The chain employs TRBV7-6 and TRBJ1-5; D is ambiguous. Trimming took 1 base from V and 6 from J, leaving 13 bases between them. The CDR3 covers 15 residues. CDR1 and CDR2 (germline): SGHVS, FNYEAQ. CDR3 sequence: CASSLGAGRGQPQHF. The DNA for the CDR3 is TGTGCCAGCAGCTTAGGTGCGGGCCGCGGTCAGCCCCAGCATTTT.

The rearrangement uses TRBV6-1 and TRBJ1-3; the match to TRBD1 covers 9 bases. V shed 9 bases, J shed 4 bases, and the junction held 7 bases outside the gene matches. CDR3 size: 14 residues. Germline assignment: CDR1 MNHNS and CDR2 SASEGT. The CDR3 loop reads CASDTGGLGNTIYF. The CDR3 DNA is TGTGCCAGTGATACAGGGGGCCTCGGAAACACCATATATTTT.

This chain joins TRBV15 and TRBJ1-2, with D maybe TRBD1 (5 bases). Between the trimmed V and J ends, which lost 1 base and 4 bases, there was a span of 13 bases. This CDR3 comprises 15 residues. Germline CDR1 LNHNV, CDR2 YYDKDF (reference sequence). CDR3 nucleotides: TGTGCCACCAGCAGAGGACAGCCCAGGAGCTATGGCTACACCTTC. Amino acid sequence: CATSRGQPRSYGYTF.

About this clone: One end of the junction fails to match germline, which may point to a read error. The chain uses TRBV5-1 and TRBJ2-5; 7 bases align to TRBD1. From germline, CDR1 is SGHRS and CDR2 YFSETQ. There are 16 residues in the CDR3. The chain's CDR3 is CASSSTQGQGVIFLDF. The DNA of the CDR3 is TGCGCCAGCAGCTCGACCCAGGGGCAGGGGGTCATTTTTCTGGACTTC.

The CDR3 is CASSQLSLAGYSYEQYF. DNA for the CDR3: TGCGCCAGCAGTCAATTAAGTCTAGCGGGATACTCCTACGAGCAGTACTTC. This chain joins TRBV23-1 and TRBJ2-7; 9 nucleotides line up with TRBD2. TRBV23-1 is designated an ORF whose function remains uncertain. The CDR3 extends over 17 amino acids. The V gene end was trimmed by 1 base and the J gene end by 0 bases; junction bases not matched to a gene: 7.

This sequence joins TRBV7-7 and TRBJ2-5, with D possibly matching TRBD1 (6 bases). V dropped 3 bases and J dropped 3 bases, with 8 bases sitting between them. CDR1 is SSHAT and CDR2 is FNYEAQ in the germline V gene (reference sequence). This CDR3 is built from 13 residues. CDR3 DNA: TGTGCCAGCAGCTTGCCAGGGGAAGAGACCCAGTACTTC. It yields the protein CASSLPGEETQYF.

The rearrangement links TRBV28 to TRBJ1-5; D is ambiguous. CDR1 and CDR2 from the germline V gene are MDHEN and SYDVKM. Trimming pared 8 bases from V and 3 bases from J, leaving 17 bases between. The CDR3 is made up of 15 amino acids. CDR3 in DNA: TGTGCCAGCCTTAACGGAGGGAGTGACAATCAGCCCCAGCATTTT. It codes for CASLNGGSDNQPQHF.

This chain links TRBV18 with TRBJ2-7; TRBD1 agrees at 7 bases. Losses at the gene ends were 0 bases for V and 3 bases for J; bases not matched to a gene: 5. This CDR3 comprises 15 residues. The germline gives CDR1 KGHSH, CDR2 LQKENI. The CDR3 protein is CASSPPGTAYYEQYF. The CDR3 DNA sequence: TGTGCCAGCTCACCACCTGGGACAGCATACTACGAGCAGTACTTC.

The count of this clone is one. The chain combines TRBV2 with TRBJ1-1, with D perhaps matching TRBD1 (6 bases). Trimming cost V 6 bases and J 6 bases, with 14 bases left between them. This CDR3 comprises 13 residues. Per the germline V gene, CDR1 is SNHLY and CDR2 is FYNNEI. The DNA for the CDR3 is TGTGCCAGCAGGACTCCAGGGGTAGCTGAAGCTTTCTTT. This encodes CASRTPGVAEAFF.

This rearrangement joins TRBV28 to TRBJ1-1; TRBD1 matches at 7 bases. The CDR3 totals 15 residues. Germline assignment: CDR1 MDHEN and CDR2 SYDVKM. V was pared by 5 bases and J by 0 bases, with 6 bases of the junction left unmatched. The CDR3 loop is CASSPRTGMNTEAFF. CDR3 nucleotide sequence: TGTGCCAGCAGTCCCAGGACAGGCATGAACACTGAAGCTTTCTTT.

The CDR3 is CASSAPGLAGADTQYF. CDR3 in DNA: TGCGCCAGCAGTGCCCCGGGACTAGCGGGAGCAGATACGCAGTATTTT. The chain employs TRBV10-1 and TRBJ2-3; 14 bases match TRBD2. The V gene's germline CDR1 is WNHNN and CDR2 SYGVQD (reference sequence). The CDR3 runs to 16 residues. V dropped 4 bases and J dropped 4; count of bases not matched to a gene: 4.

V and J are TRBV28 and TRBJ2-1; a possible D gene is TRBD2 (5 bases). The CDR3 is made up of 14 amino acids. V gave up 5 bases and J gave up 8 bases, with 16 bases separating them. The V gene's germline CDR1 is MDHEN and CDR2 SYDVKM. The CDR3 here is CASSMAGEFDEQFF. DNA of the CDR3: TGTGCCAGCAGTATGGCCGGGGAATTCGATGAGCAGTTCTTC.

For this clone: This same CDR3 is encoded by further DNA sequences in the sample. This rearrangement joins TRBV11-2 to TRBJ1-2, with a possible D match to TRBD1 (6 bases). Germline V gene data show CDR1 as SGHAT and CDR2 as FQNNGV. Deletions cut 2 bases from V and 8 bases from J, with 12 bases between. The CDR3 is 13 amino acids. The DNA of the CDR3 is TGTGCCAGCAGCTTAAGCAGGGGTGTAGGCTACACCTTC. Its translation is CASSLSRGVGYTF.

This chain joins TRBV5-1 and TRBJ2-5; 7 bases align to TRBD2. The trim removed 9 bases at V and 1 base at J, leaving 18 bases unmatched. This CDR3 comprises 17 residues. The germline gives CDR1 SGHRS, CDR2 YFSETQ. The chain's CDR3 is CATSPARLAAGQETQYF. The CDR3 nucleotides read TGCGCCACTTCTCCAGCACGTCTAGCGGCAGGCCAAGAGACCCAGTACTTC.

The V gene is TRBV19, the J gene TRBJ1-5; D ambiguous. Germline loops: CDR1 LNHDA, CDR2 SQIVND (reference sequence). This CDR3 contains 14 residues. Trimming cost V 7 bases and J 9 bases, with 19 bases left between them. The CDR3 is CASIRDRSSWPQHF. CDR3 nucleotides: TGTGCCAGTATCCGAGACCGCTCTTCGTGGCCCCAGCATTTT.

The chain links TRBV7-3 to TRBJ1-3; the D is unclear. In germline, CDR1 is SGHTA, CDR2 FQGTGA. Between the trimmed V and J ends, which lost 1 base and 0 bases, there was a span of 7 bases. The CDR3 runs 15 residues. CDR3 DNA: TGTGCCAGCAGCTTAAGTGCAAACTCTGGAAACACCATATATTTT. Translation: CASSLSANSGNTIYF.

As DNA, the CDR3 is TGTGCCAGCGGATCTAGCGGGCCACCCGAGCAGTACTTC. Protein: CASGSSGPPEQYF. V is TRBV2 and J is TRBJ2-7; TRBD2 matches 8 bases. Germline values: CDR1 SNHLY, CDR2 FYNNEI. This CDR3 spans 13 amino acids. Trimming took 8 bases from V and 6 from J; bases not matched to a gene: 9.

The chain carries TRBV10-3 and TRBJ1-3; perhaps TRBD1 as D (5 bases). V was pared by 0 bases and J by 0 bases, with 6 bases between. This CDR3 has 15 amino acids. Per germline, CDR1 ENHRY and CDR2 SYGVKD. The CDR3 here is CAISESTGSGNTIYF. DNA of the CDR3: TGTGCCATCAGTGAGTCCACAGGCTCTGGAAACACCATATATTTT.

About this clone: This CDR3 is also generated by other DNA sequences in the sample. The chain joins TRBV5-1 to TRBJ1-1; D is perhaps TRBD1 (5 bases). V was pared by 0 bases and J by 1 base, with 7 bases between. This CDR3 comprises 14 residues. The germline V gene encodes CDR1 SGHRS and CDR2 YFSETQ. The CDR3: CASSLEGANTEAFF. CDR3 sequence (DNA): TGCGCCAGCAGCTTGGAAGGGGCGAACACTGAAGCTTTCTTT.

V gene TRBV19 combines with J gene TRBJ1-1; D might be TRBD1 (6 bases). The V and J ends lost 6 bases and 4 bases respectively, with 21 bases between them. Germline assignment: CDR1 LNHDA and CDR2 SQIVND (reference sequence). This CDR3 comprises 16 residues. In nucleotides, the CDR3 is TGTGCCAGTAGACAGGGATGGGGTCCTGAGAGCACTGAAGCTTTCTTT. Amino acids: CASRQGWGPESTEAFF.

J is TRBJ2-5 and V is TRBV19; 11 bases agree with TRBD2. The CDR3 covers 17 residues. Germline values: CDR1 LNHDA, CDR2 SQIVND (reference sequence). V dropped 6 bases and J dropped 4; count of bases not matched to a gene: 13. The CDR3 coding sequence is TGTGCCAGTAGCGACGGGGCGCTAGCGGGAGGTAGAGAGACCCAGTACTTC. Translation gives CASSDGALAGGRETQYF. The full variable domain, rest sourced from reference TRBV19 and TRBJ2-5, is DGGITQSPKYLFRKEGQNVTLSCEQNLNHDAMYWYRQDPGQGLRLIYYSQIVNDFQKGDIAEGYSVSREKKESFPLTVTSAQKNPTAFYLCASSDGALAGGRETQYFGPGTRLLVL.

This chain connects TRBV30 to TRBJ2-6; D uncertain. In germline, CDR1 is GTSNPN, CDR2 SVGIG (reference sequence). Trimming removed 2 bases from V and 4 bases from J, with 9 bases in between. The CDR3 has 14 amino acids. The CDR3 spells CAWSPTFGANVLTF. The CDR3 DNA reads TGTGCCTGGAGTCCGACCTTCGGGGCCAACGTCCTGACTTTC.

The chain couples TRBV30 to TRBJ2-3, with D perhaps matching TRBD2 (6 bases). CDR3 length: 16 residues. Trimming removed 4 bases at V and 4 bases at J, with 21 bases between. In germline, CDR1 is GTSNPN, CDR2 SVGIG (reference sequence). In DNA form, the CDR3 reads TGTGCCTGGAACCCCTGGTCTTCCGGGAGCTCAGATACGCAGTATTTT. Protein sequence: CAWNPWSSGSSDTQYF.